This T cell receptor (beta chain) is from a study of blood T cell repertoires in COVID-19. Study overall: PBMCs, B-cell-depleted T cells, or T cells were the source of the cDNA or gDNA that made up the material.

The CDR3 length is 13 residues. V gave up 6 bases and J gave up 7 bases; unmatched junction bases: 6. In germline, CDR1 is KGHDR, CDR2 SFDVKD. Data came from immunoSEQ multiplex PCR; TCRdb stores just in-frame clones and leaves some out. The sample records some 120,000 clones, about 89% being singletons. The rearrangement links TRBV24-1 to TRBJ2-5, with 8 bases fitting TRBD1. The receptor comes from a human donor with acute or convalescent COVID-19. The donor label of this sample is uncertain. Sequenced: peripheral blood. The CDR3 here is CATSQGQEGTQYF. CDR3 sequence (DNA): TGTGCCACCAGTCAGGGACAGGAGGGGACCCAGTACTTC.